The 8 T cell receptor beta chains presented below share a single source sample, sequenced in a study of immune cell composition in non-small cell lung cancer. The normal lung sample lay at least 3 cm, and maximally far, from the tumour. The assay was immunoSEQ multiplex PCR, and TCRdb's table has in-frame clones only and misses some. The repertoire holds fewer than 20,000 clones, with around 80% as singletons. This sample also appeared in a second study, on CD4 T cells in lung cancer.

The specimen was non-adjacent lung tissue. These receptor sequences come from a human donor with non-small cell lung cancer.

The chain joins TRBV6-5 to TRBJ1-5; D unresolved. CDR3 size: 15 residues. The V end lost 0 bases, the J end lost 4 bases, and 10 bases lay between the germline ends. The germline gives CDR1 MNHEY, CDR2 SVGAGI. The CDR3 spells CASSYSFYRNQPQHF. The CDR3 coding sequence is TGTGCCAGCAGTTACTCTTTTTATAGGAATCAGCCCCAGCATTTT.

The genes are TRBV5-1 and TRBJ2-3, with 13 positions matching TRBD2. CDR1 is SGHRS and CDR2 is YFSETQ in the germline V gene. The CDR3 extends over 18 amino acids. Trimming cost V 5 bases and J 4 bases; bases outside gene matches: 13. The DNA for the CDR3 is TGCGCCAGCAGGCTCCTCAGTACTAGCGGGGGGGCCGCAGATACGCAGTATTTT. It encodes CASRLLSTSGGAADTQYF. Full variable domain (rest looked up from reference TRBV5-1 and TRBJ2-3): KAGVTQTPRYLIKTRGQQVTLSCSPISGHRSVSWYQQTPGQGLQFLFEYFSETQRNKGNFPGRFSGRQFSNSRSEMNVSTLELGDSALYLCASRLLSTSGGAADTQYFGPGTRLTVL.

This chain joins TRBV5-4 and TRBJ1-5, with D possibly being TRBD1 (6 bases). Trimming shortened V by 2 bases and J by 1 base, and 19 bases separated the two germline ends. There are 18 residues in the CDR3. The germline gives CDR1 SGHNT, CDR2 YYREEE (reference sequence). CDR3 sequence reads: CASSFRTARYSSNQPQHF. As DNA, the CDR3 is TGTGCCAGCAGCTTCCGGACAGCCCGATATTCGAGCAATCAGCCCCAGCATTTT.

The rearrangement uses TRBV7-2 and TRBJ2-3; no clear D. The CDR3 runs to 16 residues. Germline CDR1 is SGHTA and CDR2 is FQGNSA. Trimming removed 5 bases at V and 2 bases at J, with 17 bases between. This chain's CDR3 is CASSPGEWVYTDTQYF. The CDR3 DNA follows: TGTGCCAGCAGCCCTGGGGAATGGGTCTACACAGATACGCAGTATTTT.

The rearrangement joins TRBV30 to TRBJ2-4, with 11 bases identical to TRBD2. Germline V gene data show CDR1 as GTSNPN and CDR2 as SVGIG (reference sequence). CDR3 size: 16 residues. J gave up 6 bases and V 2 bases, and 9 bases lay outside the gene matches. CDR3 amino acids: CAWSIFSGGASNIQYF. The DNA of the CDR3 is TGTGCCTGGAGTATTTTTAGCGGGGGGGCCTCAAACATTCAGTACTTC.

The genes are TRBV19 and TRBJ1-1; the D gene is possibly TRBD1 (6 bases). Germline values: CDR1 LNHDA, CDR2 SQIVND (reference sequence). V was clipped by 1 base and J by 5 bases, with 14 bases between them. The CDR3 is made up of 15 amino acids. CDR3 sequence reads: CASSIGAGAGTEAFF. Written as DNA, the CDR3 is TGTGCCAGTAGTATAGGTGCAGGGGCGGGAACTGAAGCTTTCTTT.

This clone was recorded a few times. The CDR3 sequence is CASSPQVIGELFF. The CDR3 nucleotides read TGTGCCAGCAGCCCACAGGTGATCGGGGAGCTGTTTTTT. The V call is TRBV7-3, the J call TRBJ2-2, with a possible D match to TRBD1 (5 bases). The germline V gene has CDR1 SGHTA and CDR2 FQGTGA. CDR3 size: 13 residues. Trimming pared 5 bases from V and 7 bases from J, leaving 11 bases between.

The chain employs TRBV28 and TRBJ1-5; D uncertain. This CDR3 has 13 amino acids. Trimming stripped 6 bases from V and 6 bases from J, with 12 bases between. Germline V gives CDR1 MDHEN, CDR2 SYDVKM. The CDR3 region is CASRPIEGQPQHF. In nucleotides, the CDR3 is TGTGCCAGCAGACCGATAGAAGGTCAGCCCCAGCATTTT.